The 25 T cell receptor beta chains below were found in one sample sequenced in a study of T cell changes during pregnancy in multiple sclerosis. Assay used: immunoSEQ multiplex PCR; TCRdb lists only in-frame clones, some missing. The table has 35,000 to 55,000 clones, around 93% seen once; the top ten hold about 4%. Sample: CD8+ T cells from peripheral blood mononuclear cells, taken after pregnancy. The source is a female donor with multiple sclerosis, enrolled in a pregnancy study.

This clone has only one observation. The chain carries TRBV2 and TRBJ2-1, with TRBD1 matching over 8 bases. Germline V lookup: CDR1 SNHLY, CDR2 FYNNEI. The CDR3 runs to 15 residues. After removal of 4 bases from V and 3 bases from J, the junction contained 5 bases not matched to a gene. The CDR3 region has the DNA TGTGCCAGCAGTGGTCCCACAGGGGGCTACAATGAGCAGTTCTTC. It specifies CASSGPTGGYNEQFF.

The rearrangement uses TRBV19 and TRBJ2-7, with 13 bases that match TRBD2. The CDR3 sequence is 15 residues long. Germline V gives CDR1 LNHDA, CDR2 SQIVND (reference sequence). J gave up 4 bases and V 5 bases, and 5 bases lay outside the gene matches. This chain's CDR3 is CASSVTSGRAYEQYF. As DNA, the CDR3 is TGTGCCAGTAGTGTTACTAGCGGGAGGGCGTACGAGCAGTACTTC.

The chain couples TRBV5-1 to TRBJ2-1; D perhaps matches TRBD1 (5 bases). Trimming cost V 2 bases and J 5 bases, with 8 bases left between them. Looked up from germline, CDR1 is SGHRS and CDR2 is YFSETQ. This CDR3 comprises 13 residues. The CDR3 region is CASSFWTNNEQFF. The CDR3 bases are TGCGCCAGCAGCTTCTGGACAAACAATGAGCAGTTCTTC.

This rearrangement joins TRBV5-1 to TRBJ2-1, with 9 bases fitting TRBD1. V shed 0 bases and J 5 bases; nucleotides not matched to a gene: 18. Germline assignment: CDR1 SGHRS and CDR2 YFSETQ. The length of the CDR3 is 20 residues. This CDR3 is CASSLDRGPASPDPDNEQFF. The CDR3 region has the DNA TGCGCCAGCAGCTTGGACAGGGGGCCAGCAAGCCCTGACCCTGACAATGAGCAGTTCTTC.

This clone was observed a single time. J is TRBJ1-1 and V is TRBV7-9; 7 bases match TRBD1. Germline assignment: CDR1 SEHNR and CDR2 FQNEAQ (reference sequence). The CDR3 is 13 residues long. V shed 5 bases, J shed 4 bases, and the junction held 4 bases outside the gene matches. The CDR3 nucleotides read TGTGCCAGCAGCCCCCAGGGGGTCACTGAAGCTTTCTTT. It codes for CASSPQGVTEAFF.

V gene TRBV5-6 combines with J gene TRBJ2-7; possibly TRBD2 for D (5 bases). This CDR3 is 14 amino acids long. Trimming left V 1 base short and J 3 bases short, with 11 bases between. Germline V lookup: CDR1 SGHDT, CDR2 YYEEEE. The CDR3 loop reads CASSLNNGLYEQYF. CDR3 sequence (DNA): TGTGCCAGCAGCTTGAACAACGGACTCTACGAGCAGTACTTC.

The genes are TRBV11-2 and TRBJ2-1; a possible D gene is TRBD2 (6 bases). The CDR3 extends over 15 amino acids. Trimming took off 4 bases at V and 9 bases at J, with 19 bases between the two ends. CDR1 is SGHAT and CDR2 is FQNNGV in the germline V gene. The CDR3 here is CASSSRDSLVAEQFF. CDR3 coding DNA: TGTGCCAGCAGCTCCCGGGACTCCCTAGTCGCTGAGCAGTTCTTC.

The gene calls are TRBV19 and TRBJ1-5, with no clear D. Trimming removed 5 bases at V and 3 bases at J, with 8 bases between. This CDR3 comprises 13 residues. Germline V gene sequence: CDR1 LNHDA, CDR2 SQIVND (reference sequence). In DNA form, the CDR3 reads TGTGCCAGTAGTCGGGATCTCAATCAGCCCCAGCATTTT. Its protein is CASSRDLNQPQHF.

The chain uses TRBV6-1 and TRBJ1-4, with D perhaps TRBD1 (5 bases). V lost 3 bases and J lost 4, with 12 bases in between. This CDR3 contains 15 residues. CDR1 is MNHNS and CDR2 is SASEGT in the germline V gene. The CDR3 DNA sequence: TGTGCCAGCAGTGAGGGGGGGGTTCTTAATGAAAAACTGTTTTTT. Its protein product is CASSEGGVLNEKLFF.

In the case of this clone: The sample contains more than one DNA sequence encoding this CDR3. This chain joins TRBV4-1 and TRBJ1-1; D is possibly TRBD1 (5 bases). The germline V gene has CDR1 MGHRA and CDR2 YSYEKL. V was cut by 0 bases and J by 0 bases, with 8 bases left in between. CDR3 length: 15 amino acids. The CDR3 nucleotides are TGCGCCAGCAGCCAAGATCCAGGGATGAACACTGAAGCTTTCTTT. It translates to CASSQDPGMNTEAFF.

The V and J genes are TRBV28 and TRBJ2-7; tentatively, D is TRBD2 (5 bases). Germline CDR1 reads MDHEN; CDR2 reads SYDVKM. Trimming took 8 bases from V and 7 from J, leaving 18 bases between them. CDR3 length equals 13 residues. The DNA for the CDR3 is TGTGCCAGCGAGGGAGAGGGTCCGTGGGAGCAGTACTTC. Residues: CASEGEGPWEQYF. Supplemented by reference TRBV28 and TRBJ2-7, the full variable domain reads DVKVTQSSRYLVKRTGEKVFLECVQDMDHENMFWYRQDPGLGLRLIYFSYDVKMKEKGDIPEGYSVSREKKERFSLILESASTNQTSMYLCASEGEGPWEQYFGPGTRLTVT.

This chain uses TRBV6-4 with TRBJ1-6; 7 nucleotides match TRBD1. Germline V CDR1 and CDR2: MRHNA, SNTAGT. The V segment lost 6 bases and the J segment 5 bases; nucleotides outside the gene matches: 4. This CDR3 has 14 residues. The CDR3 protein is CASSTGANNSPLHF. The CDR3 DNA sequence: TGTGCCAGCAGCACAGGGGCGAATAATTCACCCCTCCACTTT.

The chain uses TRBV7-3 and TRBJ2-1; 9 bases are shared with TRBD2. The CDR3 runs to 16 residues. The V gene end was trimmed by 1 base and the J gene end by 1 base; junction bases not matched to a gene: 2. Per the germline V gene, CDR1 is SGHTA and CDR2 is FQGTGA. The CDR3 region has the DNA TGTGCCAGCAGCTTAAATAGCGGGGGTTCCTACAATGAGCAGTTCTTC. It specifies CASSLNSGGSYNEQFF.

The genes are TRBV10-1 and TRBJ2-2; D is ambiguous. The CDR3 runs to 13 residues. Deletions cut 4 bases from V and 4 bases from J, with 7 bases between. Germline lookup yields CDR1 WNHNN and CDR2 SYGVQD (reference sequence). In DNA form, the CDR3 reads TGCGCCAGCAGTGCAAAACTCACCGGGGAGCTGTTTTTT. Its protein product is CASSAKLTGELFF.

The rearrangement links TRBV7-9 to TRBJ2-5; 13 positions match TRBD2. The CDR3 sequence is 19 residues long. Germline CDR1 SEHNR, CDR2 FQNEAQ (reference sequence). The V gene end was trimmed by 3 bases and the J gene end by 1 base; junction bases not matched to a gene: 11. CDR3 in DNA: TGTGCCAGCAGCTTTACTAGCGGGGGGGCTCAAAGCCCCCAAGAGACCCAGTACTTC. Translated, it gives CASSFTSGGAQSPQETQYF.

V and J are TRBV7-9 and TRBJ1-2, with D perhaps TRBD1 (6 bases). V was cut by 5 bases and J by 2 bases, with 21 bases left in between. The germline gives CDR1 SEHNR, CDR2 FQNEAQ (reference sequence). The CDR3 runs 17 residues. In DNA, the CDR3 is TGTGCCAGCAGCGGAGGGGGGGGGAATGTAAGGAACTATGGCTACACCTTC. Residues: CASSGGGGNVRNYGYTF. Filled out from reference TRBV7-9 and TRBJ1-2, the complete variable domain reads DTGVSQNPRHKITKRGQNVTFRCDPISEHNRLYWYRQTLGQGPEFLTYFQNEAQLEKSRLLSDRFSAERPKGSFSTLEIQRTEQGDSAMYLCASSGGGGNVRNYGYTFGSGTRLTVV.

CDR3 DNA sequence: TGCGCCAGCAGCCAAGTTGCAGGGGGCCCCCAAGAGACCCAGTACTTC. Protein product: CASSQVAGGPQETQYF. The V and J genes are TRBV4-1 and TRBJ2-5, with 8 positions matching TRBD1. V gave up 1 base and J gave up 1 base; unmatched junction bases: 5. Germline V CDR1 and CDR2: MGHRA, YSYEKL. The CDR3 runs to 16 residues.

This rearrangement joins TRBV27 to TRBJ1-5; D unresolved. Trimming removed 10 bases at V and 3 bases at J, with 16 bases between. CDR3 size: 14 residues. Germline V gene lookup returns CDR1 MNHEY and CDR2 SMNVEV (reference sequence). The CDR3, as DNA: TGTGCCACGCGAATCCAGGCTGCCAATCAGCCCCAGCATTTT. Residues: CATRIQAANQPQHF.

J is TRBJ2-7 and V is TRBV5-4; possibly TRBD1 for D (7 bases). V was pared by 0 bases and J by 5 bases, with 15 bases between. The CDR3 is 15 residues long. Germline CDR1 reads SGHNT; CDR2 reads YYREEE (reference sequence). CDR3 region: CASSLDPVRGDEQYF. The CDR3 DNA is TGTGCCAGCAGCTTGGACCCGGTCAGGGGGGACGAGCAGTACTTC. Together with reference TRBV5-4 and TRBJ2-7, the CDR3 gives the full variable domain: ETGVTQSPTHLIKTRGQQVTLRCSSQSGHNTVSWYQQALGQGPQFIFQYYREEENGRGNFPPRFSGLQFPNYSSELNVNALELDDSALYLCASSLDPVRGDEQYFGPGTRLTVT.

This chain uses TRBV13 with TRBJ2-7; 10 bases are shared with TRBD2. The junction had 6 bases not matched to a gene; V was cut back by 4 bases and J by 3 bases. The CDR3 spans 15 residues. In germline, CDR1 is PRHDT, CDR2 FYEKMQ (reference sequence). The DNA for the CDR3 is TGTGCCAGCAGCTCCAGACTAGCGGGCCGCTACGAGCAGTACTTC. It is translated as CASSSRLAGRYEQYF.

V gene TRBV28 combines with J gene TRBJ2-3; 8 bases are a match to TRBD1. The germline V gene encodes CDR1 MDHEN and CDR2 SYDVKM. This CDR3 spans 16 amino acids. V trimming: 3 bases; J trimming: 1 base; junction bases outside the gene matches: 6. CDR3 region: CASSLPVTGGTDTQYF. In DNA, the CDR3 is TGTGCCAGCAGTTTGCCCGTGACAGGGGGCACAGATACGCAGTATTTT.

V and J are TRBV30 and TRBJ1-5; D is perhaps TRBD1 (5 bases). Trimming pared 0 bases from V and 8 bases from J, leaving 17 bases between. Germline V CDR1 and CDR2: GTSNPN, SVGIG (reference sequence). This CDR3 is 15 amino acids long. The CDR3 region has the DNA TGTGCCTGGAGTGTCGGGTTAGGGCCCAGGGAGCCCCAGCATTTT. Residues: CAWSVGLGPREPQHF.

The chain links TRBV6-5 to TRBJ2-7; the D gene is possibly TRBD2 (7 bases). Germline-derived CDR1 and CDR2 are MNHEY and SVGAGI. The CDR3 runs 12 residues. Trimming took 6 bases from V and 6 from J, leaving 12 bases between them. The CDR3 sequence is CASSPGGPEQYF. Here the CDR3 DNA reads TGTGCCAGCAGCCCCGGGGGGCCCGAGCAGTACTTC.

In DNA form, the CDR3 reads TGTGCCAGCAGTGAGGGGACAGAAGAGACCCAGTACTTC. Amino acids: CASSEGTEETQYF. The rearrangement joins TRBV2 to TRBJ2-5; 7 nucleotides line up with TRBD1. V trimming: 3 bases; J trimming: 3 bases; junction bases outside the gene matches: 1. This CDR3 spans 13 amino acids. Germline V CDR1 and CDR2: SNHLY, FYNNEI.

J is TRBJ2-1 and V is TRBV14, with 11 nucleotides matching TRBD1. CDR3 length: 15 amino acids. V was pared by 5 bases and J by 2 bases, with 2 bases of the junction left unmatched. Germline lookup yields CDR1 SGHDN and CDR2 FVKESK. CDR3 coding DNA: TGTGCCAGCAGCTCGGGACAGGGGGCCTACAATGAGCAGTTCTTC. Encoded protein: CASSSGQGAYNEQFF.